Listed here are 27 T cell receptor beta chains from one sample, sequenced in a study of T cell clones after liver transplantation. Measured with immunoSEQ multiplex PCR; TCRdb has only the in-frame clones, and not every one. This sample has more than 8,000 clones, with 60% to 80% found just once. This sample comprised CD8+ T cells from blood, obtained before liver transplant. The receptor source for this set is a human donor who received a liver transplant.

The rearrangement uses TRBV15 and TRBJ1-1; no clear D. CDR1 LNHNV and CDR2 YYDKDF come from the germline V gene (reference sequence). The CDR3 extends over 13 amino acids. Deletions cut 6 bases from V and 5 bases from J, with 13 bases between. The CDR3 here is CATRAELGTEAFF. CDR3 in DNA: TGTGCCACCAGGGCCGAACTCGGGACTGAAGCTTTCTTT. The full variable domain, with the rest looked up from reference TRBV15 and TRBJ1-1, is DAMVIQNPRYQVTQFGKPVTLSCSQTLNHNVMYWYQQKSSQAPKLLFHYYDKDFNNEADTPDNFQSRRPNTSFCFLDIRSPGLGDTAMYLCATRAELGTEAFFGQGTRLTVV.

V and J are TRBV28 and TRBJ2-1, with 9 bases lining up with TRBD2. Germline V gene lookup returns CDR1 MDHEN and CDR2 SYDVKM. V gave up 2 bases and J gave up 10 bases; unmatched junction bases: 6. This CDR3 is 14 amino acids long. This CDR3 is CASSLTSGSEEQFF. The CDR3, as DNA: TGTGCCAGCAGTTTAACTAGCGGGTCAGAGGAGCAGTTCTTC.

The chain carries TRBV29-1 and TRBJ2-2; D might be TRBD1 (6 bases). This CDR3 spans 13 amino acids. Between the trimmed V and J ends, which lost 8 bases and 1 base, there was a span of 11 bases. Germline V CDR1 and CDR2: SQVTM, ANQGSEA. The CDR3 spells CSYRTENTGELFF. The CDR3 nucleotides read TGCAGCTACAGGACAGAGAACACCGGGGAGCTGTTTTTT.

The V and J genes are TRBV19 and TRBJ2-7, with D unresolved. The V gene's germline CDR1 is LNHDA and CDR2 SQIVND (reference sequence). The CDR3 runs 13 residues. Trimming pared 5 bases from V and 2 bases from J, leaving 10 bases between. Written as DNA, the CDR3 is TGTGCCAGTAGTCCGGCTAGTACCTACGAGCAGTACTTC. Amino acid sequence: CASSPASTYEQYF.

V and J are TRBV27 and TRBJ2-1; TRBD2 matches 7 bases. V trimming: 2 bases; J trimming: 8 bases; junction bases outside the gene matches: 9. The CDR3 has 15 residues. Germline values: CDR1 MNHEY, CDR2 SMNVEV (reference sequence). The CDR3 here is CASSLAGAMGDEQFF. The DNA of the CDR3 is TGTGCCAGCAGTTTAGCGGGAGCAATGGGGGATGAGCAGTTCTTC.

The chain has TRBV7-9 and TRBJ1-2; D call uncertain. With 8 bases removed from V and 1 base from J, the gap between germline ends came to 5 bases. The CDR3 runs to 11 residues. Germline lookup yields CDR1 SEHNR and CDR2 FQNEAQ (reference sequence). The CDR3 spells CASDGNYGYTF. The CDR3, as DNA: TGTGCCAGCGACGGTAACTATGGCTACACCTTC.

The J gene is TRBJ2-7, the V gene TRBV5-6, with 7 positions matching TRBD2. This CDR3 is built from 15 residues. V dropped 2 bases and J dropped 5; count of bases not matched to a gene: 10. Looked up from germline, CDR1 is SGHDT and CDR2 is YYEEEE. The CDR3 here is CASSFGPEGGNEQYF. The CDR3, as DNA: TGTGCCAGCAGCTTTGGACCAGAGGGAGGGAACGAGCAGTACTTC.

The chain joins TRBV5-1 to TRBJ1-1; TRBD1 might be the D (5 bases). V lost 2 bases and J 3 bases, leaving 14 bases between the germline ends. CDR1 and CDR2 from the germline V gene are SGHRS and YFSETQ. The CDR3 covers 15 residues. The CDR3 nucleotides are TGCGCCAGCAGCTTTGTGTCAGGGACGGACACTGAAGCTTTCTTT. Its protein is CASSFVSGTDTEAFF.

The genes are TRBV2 and TRBJ2-1; D possibly corresponds to TRBD2 (6 bases). Trimming stripped 4 bases from V and 8 bases from J, with 9 bases between. Germline values: CDR1 SNHLY, CDR2 FYNNEI. This CDR3 is 12 amino acids long. The CDR3 region is CASSGLEDEQFF. In DNA, the CDR3 is TGTGCCAGCAGTGGACTAGAGGATGAGCAGTTCTTC.

The rearrangement joins TRBV5-1 to TRBJ2-1, with a tentative D call TRBD1 (6 bases). This CDR3 has 15 residues. V lost 3 bases, J lost 5 bases, and 15 bases lay in between. Germline V lookup: CDR1 SGHRS, CDR2 YFSETQ. The CDR3 DNA reads as TGCGCCAGCAGCTATTCACAGGGAACAAACAATGAGCAGTTCTTC. This gives the protein CASSYSQGTNNEQFF.

This clone has a single count. V gene TRBV28 combines with J gene TRBJ1-6; 11 nucleotides match TRBD1. In germline, CDR1 is MDHEN, CDR2 SYDVKM. This CDR3 is 16 amino acids long. J lost 7 bases, V lost 5 bases, and 7 bases had no gene match. The CDR3, as DNA: TGTGCCAGCAGTCCGGGGACAGGGGGTTTGAATTCACCCCTCCACTTT. This sequence encodes CASSPGTGGLNSPLHF.

This sequence joins TRBV15 and TRBJ2-5, with 8 bases identical to TRBD1. Gene TRBJ2-7 matches the end of the DNA better, so the J call may be wrong. Germline CDR1 and CDR2: LNHNV and YYDKDF (reference sequence). The CDR3 covers 15 residues. CDR3 residues: CATSTTGTGSYEQYF. CDR3 nucleotide sequence: TGTGCCACCAGCACCACCGGGACAGGATCCTACGAGCAGTACTTC.

The chain employs TRBV6-1 and TRBJ1-4; 11 bases are a match to TRBD1. Germline V lookup: CDR1 MNHNS, CDR2 SASEGT. Germline trimming cut 3 bases from V and 7 bases from J; bases unmatched to any gene: 4. This CDR3 is 15 amino acids long. In nucleotides, the CDR3 is TGTGCCAGCAGTGACCCCGGGACAGGGGGTGAAAAACTGTTTTTT. It codes for CASSDPGTGGEKLFF.

The rearrangement joins TRBV27 to TRBJ2-7; 9 nucleotides match TRBD1. In germline, CDR1 is MNHEY, CDR2 SMNVEV (reference sequence). V was clipped by 2 bases and J by 4 bases; unmatched bases: 6. The CDR3 contains 15 residues. The CDR3 DNA reads TGTGCCAGCAGTTTAGTAGGGACAGGGTATTACGAGCAGTACTTC. Translating gives CASSLVGTGYYEQYF.

V gene TRBV30 combines with J gene TRBJ2-2; perhaps D is TRBD1 or TRBD2 (6 bases each). Trimming took off 0 bases at V and 5 bases at J, with 16 bases between the two ends. The CDR3 has 16 amino acids. Germline V CDR1 and CDR2: GTSNPN, SVGIG (reference sequence). CDR3 in amino acids: CAWSVPWGARTGELFF. In nucleotides, the CDR3 is TGTGCCTGGAGTGTACCATGGGGGGCGCGGACCGGGGAGCTGTTTTTT.

A few counts support this clone. The J gene is TRBJ2-7, the V gene TRBV7-9; no clear D gene. From germline, CDR1 is SEHNR and CDR2 FQNEAQ (reference sequence). Trimming stripped 2 bases from V and 3 bases from J, with 8 bases between. CDR3 size: 13 residues. The DNA of the CDR3 is TGTGCCAGCAGCTTACCCGACGGCTACGAGCAGTACTTC. This sequence encodes CASSLPDGYEQYF.

The chain is built from TRBV7-2 and TRBJ2-3, with no clear D. Germline V gene lookup returns CDR1 SGHTA and CDR2 FQGNSA. The V end lost 0 bases, the J end lost 5 bases, and 3 bases lay between the germline ends. This CDR3 is 12 amino acids long. DNA of the CDR3: TGTGCCAGCAGCTTAGCGGTAGATACGCAGTATTTT. This sequence encodes CASSLAVDTQYF.

The chain recombines TRBV7-2 with TRBJ1-2; perhaps TRBD1 as D (5 bases). The CDR3 consists of 14 residues. CDR1 and CDR2 (germline): SGHTA, FQGNSA. Trimming took off 2 bases at V and 6 bases at J, with 13 bases between the two ends. The CDR3 DNA reads as TGTGCCAGCAGCTTAAGGGGACGGGAACATGGCTACACCTTC. This gives the protein CASSLRGREHGYTF.

The V call is TRBV30, the J call TRBJ1-2; 10 bases are shared with TRBD1. The CDR3 covers 16 residues. V gave up 0 bases and J gave up 4 bases; unmatched junction bases: 8. The V gene's germline CDR1 is GTSNPN and CDR2 SVGIG (reference sequence). CDR3 in DNA: TGTGCCTGGAGTGTACGAGTGAGGGACAGGGGCTATGGCTACACCTTC. The encoded protein is CAWSVRVRDRGYGYTF. Together with reference TRBV30 and TRBJ1-2, the CDR3 gives the full variable domain: SQTIHQWPATLVQPVGSPLSLECTVEGTSNPNLYWYRQAAGRGLQLLFYSVGIGQISSEVPQNLSASRPQDRQFILSSKKLLLSDSGFYLCAWSVRVRDRGYGYTFGSGTRLTVV.

The V gene is TRBV19, the J gene TRBJ2-3; D not resolved. The CDR3 loop spans 13 amino acids. Germline-derived CDR1 and CDR2 are LNHDA and SQIVND (reference sequence). Deletions cut 5 bases from V and 1 base from J, with 7 bases between. The CDR3 sequence: CASSFVGTDTQYF. CDR3 sequence (DNA): TGTGCCAGTAGTTTTGTCGGCACAGATACGCAGTATTTT.

The rearrangement uses TRBV28 and TRBJ2-1, with D maybe TRBD1 (7 bases). Germline V gene sequence: CDR1 MDHEN, CDR2 SYDVKM. The V and J ends lost 8 bases and 3 bases respectively, with 17 bases between them. The CDR3 has 15 residues. Here the CDR3 reads CASRPRGTVYNEQFF. For the CDR3, the DNA is TGTGCCAGCCGACCCCGCGGGACAGTCTACAATGAGCAGTTCTTC.

The chain is built from TRBV6-5 and TRBJ1-1, with 7 nucleotides matching TRBD1. Germline trimming cut 5 bases from V and 5 bases from J; bases unmatched to any gene: 8. CDR1 and CDR2 from the germline V gene are MNHEY and SVGAGI. The CDR3 contains 14 residues. The CDR3 region has the DNA TGTGCCAGCAGTATTGACAGGGTAGAGACTGAAGCTTTCTTT. Its translation: CASSIDRVETEAFF.

The genes are TRBV23-1 and TRBJ1-4, with a possible D match to TRBD1 (6 bases). TRBV23-1 is an ORF for which the function is uncertain. V dropped 2 bases and J dropped 4 bases, with 14 bases sitting between them. The CDR3 length is 16 residues. Here the CDR3 reads CASSQERTDINEKLFF. The CDR3 DNA is TGCGCCAGCAGTCAAGAGAGGACAGACATTAATGAAAAACTGTTTTTT.

The rearrangement links TRBV19 to TRBJ1-2; no reliable D call. V was trimmed by 2 bases and J by 4 bases, leaving 11 bases between them. Per germline, CDR1 LNHDA and CDR2 SQIVND (reference sequence). The CDR3 has 14 amino acids. The CDR3 loop is CASSILNSGYGYTF. DNA for the CDR3: TGTGCCAGTAGTATACTTAACTCGGGCTATGGCTACACCTTC.

The chain is built from TRBV7-6 and TRBJ2-7; 12 bases map to TRBD2. Trimming took 0 bases from V and 3 from J; bases not matched to a gene: 6. Germline V lookup: CDR1 SGHVS, CDR2 FNYEAQ. The CDR3 consists of 17 residues. DNA for the CDR3: TGTGCCAGCAGCTTAGCGTCGAGACTAGCGGGGGACTACGAGCAGTACTTC. Translating it yields CASSLASRLAGDYEQYF.

This chain uses TRBV29-1 with TRBJ2-7; 11 bases are shared with TRBD2. This CDR3 region has 13 residues. CDR1 and CDR2 from the germline V gene are SQVTM and ANQGSEA. With V trimmed by 7 bases and J by 4 bases, 6 bases remained unmatched. The CDR3 protein is CSAGTSGKYEQYF. As DNA, the CDR3 is TGCAGCGCCGGGACTAGCGGAAAATACGAGCAGTACTTC.

This clone was counted between two and nine times. The chain recombines TRBV27 with TRBJ1-5, with TRBD1 as a possible D gene (5 bases). The V end was cut by 6 bases, the J end by 0 bases, with 6 bases between. The CDR3 is 13 residues long. The germline CDR1 and CDR2 sequences are MNHEY and SMNVEV (reference sequence). The chain's CDR3 is CASRDSSNQPQHF. The CDR3 nucleotides are TGTGCCAGCAGAGACAGTAGCAATCAGCCCCAGCATTTT.